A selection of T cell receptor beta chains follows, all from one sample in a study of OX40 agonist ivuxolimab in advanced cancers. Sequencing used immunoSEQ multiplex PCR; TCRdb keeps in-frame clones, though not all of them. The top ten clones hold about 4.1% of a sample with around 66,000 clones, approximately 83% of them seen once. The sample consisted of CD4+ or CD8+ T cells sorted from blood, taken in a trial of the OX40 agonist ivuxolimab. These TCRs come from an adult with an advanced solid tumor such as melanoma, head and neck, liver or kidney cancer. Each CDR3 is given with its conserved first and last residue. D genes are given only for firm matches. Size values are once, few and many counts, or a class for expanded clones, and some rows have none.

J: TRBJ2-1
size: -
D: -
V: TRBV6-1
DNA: TGTGCCAGCACGAAAGGTAACGAGAATGAGCAGTTCTTC
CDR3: CASTKGNENEQFF

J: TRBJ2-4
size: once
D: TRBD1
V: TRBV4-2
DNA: TGTGCCAGCAGCCAAGTCACCGGGACAGGAAACATTCAGTACTTC
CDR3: CASSQVTGTGNIQYF

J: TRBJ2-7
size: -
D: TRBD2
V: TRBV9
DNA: TGTGCCAGCAGCCCCCGGACTAGCGGGGGATACGAGCAGTACTTC
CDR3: CASSPRTSGGYEQYF

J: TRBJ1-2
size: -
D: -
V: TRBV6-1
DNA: TGTGCCAGCAGTGATCTAGATCGCGGGCCTTATATCAGCTACACCTTC
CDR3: CASSDLDRGPYISYTF

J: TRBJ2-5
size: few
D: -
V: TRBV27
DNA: TGTGCCAGCAGTTTAATCGCCTCCCAAGAGACCCAGTACTTC
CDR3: CASSLIASQETQYF

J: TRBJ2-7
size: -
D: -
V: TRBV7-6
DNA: TGTGCCAGCAGCTTTGCATCAGACGTCTCCTACGAGCAGTACTTC
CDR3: CASSFASDVSYEQYF

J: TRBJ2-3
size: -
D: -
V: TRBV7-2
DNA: TGTGCCAGCAGCGCGCAGGCGGGACTTCACACAGATACGCAGTATTTT
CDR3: CASSAQAGLHTDTQYF

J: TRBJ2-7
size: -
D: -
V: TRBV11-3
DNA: TGTGCCAGCAGCTTAGGAGGGACCTCCTACGAGCAGTACTTC
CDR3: CASSLGGTSYEQYF

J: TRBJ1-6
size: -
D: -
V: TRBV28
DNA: TGTGCCAGCAGCAATACCCAAGGACAGCTTGTCCACTTT
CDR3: CASSNTQGQLVHF

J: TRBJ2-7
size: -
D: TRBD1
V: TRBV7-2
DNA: TGTGCCAGCAGCTTAGACGCGGGACAGGGGTCCAGGGAGCAGTACTTC
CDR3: CASSLDAGQGSREQYF

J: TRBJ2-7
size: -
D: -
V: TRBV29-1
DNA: TGCAGCGTAGGGAGTTCCTACGAGCAGTACTTC
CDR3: CSVGSSYEQYF

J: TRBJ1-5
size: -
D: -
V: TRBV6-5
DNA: TGTGCCAGCATGCCAAGAATGAGCAATCAGCCCCAGCATTTT
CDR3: CASMPRMSNQPQHF

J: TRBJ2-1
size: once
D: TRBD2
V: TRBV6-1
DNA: TGTGCCAGCAGTGAGGCTAGCGGGTCCCACTACAATGAGCAGTTCTTC
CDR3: CASSEASGSHYNEQFF

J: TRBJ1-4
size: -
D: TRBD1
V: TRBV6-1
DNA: TGTGCCAGCAGTGGCCAACAGGGGGCAGGTTTCGTTAATGAAAAACTGTTTTTT
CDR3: CASSGQQGAGFVNEKLFF

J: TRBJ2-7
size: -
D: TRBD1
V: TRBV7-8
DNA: TGTGCCAGCAGCTTAGCGTCAGGGGGATTTTCCGAGCAGTACTTC
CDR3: CASSLASGGFSEQYF

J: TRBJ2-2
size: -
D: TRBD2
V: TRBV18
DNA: TGTGCCAGCTCACGACTACTAGCGGGGGGCGCGAACACCGGGGAGCTGTTTTTT
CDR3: CASSRLLAGGANTGELFF

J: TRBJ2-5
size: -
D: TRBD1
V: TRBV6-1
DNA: TGTGCCAGCAGTGCGGGACAGGGACCTCAAGAGACCCAGTACTTC
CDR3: CASSAGQGPQETQYF

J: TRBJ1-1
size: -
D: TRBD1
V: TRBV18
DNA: TGTGCCAGCTCACCCTCGACAGGGGGGAACACTGAAGCTTTCTTT
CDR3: CASSPSTGGNTEAFF

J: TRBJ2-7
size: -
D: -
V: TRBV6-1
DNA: TGTGCCAGCAGTGAAGCATGGGCAGGCTTATACCCCCACGAGCAGTACTTC
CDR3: CASSEAWAGLYPHEQYF

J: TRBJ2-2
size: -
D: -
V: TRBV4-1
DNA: TGCGCCAGCAGCCATCCCGCGGGGACGGCGAACACCGGGGAGCTGTTTTTT
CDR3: CASSHPAGTANTGELFF

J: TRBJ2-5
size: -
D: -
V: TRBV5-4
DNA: TGTGCCAGCAGCTTGTCGTCGGGAACCCACGAGACCCAGTACTTC
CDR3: CASSLSSGTHETQYF

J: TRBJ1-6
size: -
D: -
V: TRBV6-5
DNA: TGTGCCAGCAGCCCTACGAGATCACCCCTCCACTTT
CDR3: CASSPTRSPLHF

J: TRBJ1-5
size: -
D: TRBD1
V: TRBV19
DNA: TGTGCCAGTAGTATCAGGGGGCCTGGGGATCAGCCCCAGCATTTT
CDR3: CASSIRGPGDQPQHF

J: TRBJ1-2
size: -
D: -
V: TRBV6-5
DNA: TGTGCCAGCAGTTCCCGGGACAAGCCCTATGGCTACACCTTC
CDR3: CASSSRDKPYGYTF

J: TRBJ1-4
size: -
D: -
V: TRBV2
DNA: TGTGCCAGCAGTGAAGTGACAACTAATGAAAAACTGTTTTTT
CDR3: CASSEVTTNEKLFF

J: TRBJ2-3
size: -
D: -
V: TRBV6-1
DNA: TGTGCCAGCAGTGTCGTGGGGGATACGCAGTATTTT
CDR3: CASSVVGDTQYF

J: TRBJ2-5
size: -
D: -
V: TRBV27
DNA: TGTGCCAGCAGTTTTTCGGCGGTCCCCTCAGAGACCCAGTACTTC
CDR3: CASSFSAVPSETQYF

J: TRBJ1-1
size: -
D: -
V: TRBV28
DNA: TGTGCCAGCAGCCTCGAGTCCCGAGGCACTGAAGCTTTCTTT
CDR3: CASSLESRGTEAFF

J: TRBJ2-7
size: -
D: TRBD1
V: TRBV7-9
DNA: TGTGCCAGCAGCCCAAGGATGACAGGGGAAGCCTCCTACGAGCAGTACTTC
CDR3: CASSPRMTGEASYEQYF